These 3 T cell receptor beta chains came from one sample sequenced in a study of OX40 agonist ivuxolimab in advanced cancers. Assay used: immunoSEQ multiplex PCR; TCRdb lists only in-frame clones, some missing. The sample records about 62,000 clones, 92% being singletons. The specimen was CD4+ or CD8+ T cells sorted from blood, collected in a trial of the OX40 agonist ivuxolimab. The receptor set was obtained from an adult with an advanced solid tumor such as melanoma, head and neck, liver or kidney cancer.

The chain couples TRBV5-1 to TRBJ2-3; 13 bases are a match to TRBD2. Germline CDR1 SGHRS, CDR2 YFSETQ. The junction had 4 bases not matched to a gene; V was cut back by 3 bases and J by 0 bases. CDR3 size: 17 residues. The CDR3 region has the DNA TGCGCCAGCAGCTCGACTAGCGGGGGGCTTAGCACAGATACGCAGTATTTT. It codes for CASSSTSGGLSTDTQYF.

For the CDR3, the DNA is TGTGCCAGCAGTTACCAAGCGGGAGTGGCCTACGAGCAGTACTTC. It encodes CASSYQAGVAYEQYF. This rearrangement joins TRBV6-5 to TRBJ2-7, with 8 bases matching TRBD2. Germline V gene data show CDR1 as MNHEY and CDR2 as SVGAGI. There are 15 residues in the CDR3. Losses at the gene ends were 2 bases for V and 2 bases for J; bases not matched to a gene: 5.

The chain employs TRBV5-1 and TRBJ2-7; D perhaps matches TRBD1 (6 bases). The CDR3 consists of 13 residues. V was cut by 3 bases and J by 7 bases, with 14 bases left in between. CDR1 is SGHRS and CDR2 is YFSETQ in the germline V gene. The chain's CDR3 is CASSWMGAEEQYF. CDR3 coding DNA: TGCGCCAGCAGCTGGATGGGGGCGGAAGAGCAGTACTTC.